Listed here is a single TCR beta chain. Its target is not known. Looked up from germline, CDR1 is KGHDR and CDR2 is SFDVKD. V was trimmed by 12 bases and J by 0 bases, leaving 13 bases between them. The CDR3 is made up of 14 amino acids. The sample belongs to a study of T cell responses to AZD1222 COVID-19 vaccine. Study results and caveats: At 160-218 and 743-854, vaccine-associated CD4 TCRs were dominant, and they spanned spike.

Profiled with immunoSEQ multiplex PCR; TCRdb holds only in-frame clones, not every one. The data contain approximately 65,000 clones, 65% to 80% of them singletons. The genes are TRBV24-1 and TRBJ1-4; D unresolved. The receptor's source is an adult in good health. Sequencing was performed on peripheral blood, taken on day 0 of AZD1222 vaccination. The chain's CDR3 is CAPPRPATNEKLFF. The CDR3 DNA reads as TGTGCCCCCCCCAGGCCGGCAACTAATGAAAAACTGTTTTTT.